The rows below give T cell receptor beta chains drawn from one sample of a study of radiation and T cells in renal cell carcinoma. Sequencing used immunoSEQ multiplex PCR; TCRdb keeps in-frame clones, though not all of them. Seen here are 150,000 or so clones, roughly 84% observed once, and the top ten hold 9.5% to 15%. Sequences were derived from blood, sampled from a patient whose treatment included radiotherapy and nephrectomy. The receptors come from a woman aged 50 to 60 with renal cell carcinoma. Both conserved end residues are part of each CDR3. The order of the fields is D gene, V gene, clone size, J gene, CDR3 protein, CDR3 DNA. The D gene is left open where the match is weak. For some rows the clone size is stated as once, few or many, or as a class when expanded; others skip it.

d_gene: -
v_gene: TRBV4-3
abundance: -
j_gene: TRBJ2-2
CDR3aa: CASSQRRTISGELFF
CDR3nt: TGCGCCAGCAGCCAAAGGCGGACAATCTCCGGGGAGCTGTTTTTT

d_gene: -
v_gene: TRBV7-2
abundance: -
j_gene: TRBJ1-4
CDR3aa: CASSLVVGRATNEKLFF
CDR3nt: TGTGCCAGCAGCTTAGTCGTAGGGAGGGCTACTAATGAAAAACTGTTTTTT

d_gene: -
v_gene: TRBV2
abundance: -
j_gene: TRBJ2-6
CDR3aa: CASITSSGANVLTF
CDR3nt: TGTGCCAGCATTACCTCCTCTGGGGCCAACGTCCTGACTTTC

d_gene: TRBD1
v_gene: TRBV5-4
abundance: -
j_gene: TRBJ1-2
CDR3aa: CASSLGQGGTGYTF
CDR3nt: TGTGCCAGCAGCTTAGGACAGGGGGGTACGGGCTACACCTTC

d_gene: -
v_gene: TRBV12-5
abundance: -
j_gene: TRBJ1-3
CDR3aa: CASGLGRSGARGNTIYF
CDR3nt: TGTGCTAGTGGTTTGGGACGGAGTGGGGCACGAGGAAACACCATATATTTT

d_gene: -
v_gene: TRBV4-3
abundance: -
j_gene: TRBJ2-7
CDR3aa: CASSQDLGPEQYF
CDR3nt: TGCGCCAGCAGCCAAGATTTAGGGCCCGAGCAGTACTTC

d_gene: -
v_gene: TRBV5-1
abundance: -
j_gene: TRBJ2-3
CDR3aa: CASSGGRGTDTQYF
CDR3nt: TGCGCCAGCAGTGGAGGCAGGGGCACAGATACGCAGTATTTT

d_gene: TRBD1
v_gene: TRBV9
abundance: -
j_gene: TRBJ2-7
CDR3aa: CASSIAGQGSYEQYF
CDR3nt: TGTGCCAGCAGCATCGCGGGACAGGGTTCCTACGAGCAGTACTTC

d_gene: -
v_gene: TRBV19
abundance: -
j_gene: TRBJ1-3
CDR3aa: CASGRNTIYF
CDR3nt: TGTGCCAGTGGCCGAAACACCATATATTTT

d_gene: -
v_gene: TRBV11-2
abundance: -
j_gene: TRBJ2-3
CDR3aa: CASSLGRRPSTDTQYF
CDR3nt: TGTGCCAGCAGCTTAGGCCGGCGGCCTAGCACAGATACGCAGTATTTT

d_gene: TRBD1
v_gene: TRBV25-1
abundance: -
j_gene: TRBJ1-6
CDR3aa: CASRGTAANSPLHF
CDR3nt: TGTGCCAGCAGGGGGACAGCCGCTAATTCACCCCTCCACTTT

d_gene: TRBD1
v_gene: TRBV7-2
abundance: -
j_gene: TRBJ1-1
CDR3aa: CASSLEQGGTEAFF
CDR3nt: TGTGCCAGCAGCTTAGAACAGGGGGGGACTGAAGCTTTCTTT

d_gene: -
v_gene: TRBV15
abundance: -
j_gene: TRBJ1-2
CDR3aa: CATSREDINYGYTF
CDR3nt: TGTGCCACCAGCAGAGAGGACATCAACTATGGCTACACCTTC

d_gene: TRBD1
v_gene: TRBV2
abundance: -
j_gene: TRBJ1-2
CDR3aa: CASRVDRGNPGGYTF
CDR3nt: TGTGCCAGCAGGGTGGACAGGGGCAATCCGGGCGGCTACACCTTC

d_gene: -
v_gene: TRBV6-5
abundance: once
j_gene: TRBJ2-4
CDR3aa: CASSSGVQNIQYF
CDR3nt: TGTGCCAGCAGTTCGGGGGTCCAAAACATTCAGTACTTC

d_gene: -
v_gene: TRBV7-2
abundance: once
j_gene: TRBJ2-3
CDR3aa: CASSLDAASTDTQYF
CDR3nt: TGTGCCAGCAGCTTAGATGCGGCTAGCACAGATACGCAGTATTTT

d_gene: TRBD2
v_gene: TRBV4-2
abundance: -
j_gene: TRBJ2-7
CDR3aa: CASSHPGTTIYEQYF
CDR3nt: TGTGCCAGCAGCCACCCCGGGACTACCATCTACGAGCAGTACTTC

d_gene: TRBD2
v_gene: TRBV2
abundance: -
j_gene: TRBJ2-7
CDR3aa: CASRFESSGQYEQYF
CDR3nt: TGTGCCAGCAGGTTCGAGAGTAGCGGGCAATACGAGCAGTACTTC

d_gene: -
v_gene: TRBV5-3
abundance: -
j_gene: TRBJ1-2
CDR3aa: CASSLENYGYTF
CDR3nt: TGTGCCAGCAGCTTGGAAAACTATGGCTACACCTTC

d_gene: -
v_gene: TRBV28
abundance: -
j_gene: TRBJ1-2
CDR3aa: CASTGSWGYTF
CDR3nt: TGTGCCAGCACGGGGAGTTGGGGCTACACCTTC

d_gene: -
v_gene: TRBV19
abundance: -
j_gene: TRBJ2-1
CDR3aa: CASSTDTLVIDEQFF
CDR3nt: TGTGCCAGTAGTACGGACACCCTAGTCATCGATGAGCAGTTCTTC

d_gene: -
v_gene: TRBV7-2
abundance: -
j_gene: TRBJ1-6
CDR3aa: CASSLVPGTENSPLHF
CDR3nt: TGTGCCAGCAGCTTAGTCCCCGGGACGGAAAATTCACCCCTCCACTTT

d_gene: -
v_gene: TRBV23-1
abundance: -
j_gene: TRBJ1-6
CDR3aa: CASSQCQSSYNSPLHF
CDR3nt: TGCGCCAGCAGTCAATGTCAGAGCTCCTATAATTCACCCCTCCACTTT

d_gene: -
v_gene: TRBV13
abundance: -
j_gene: TRBJ2-7
CDR3aa: CASSPGRAYEQYF
CDR3nt: TGTGCCAGCAGCCCGGGACGGGCCTACGAGCAGTACTTC

d_gene: TRBD1
v_gene: TRBV7-8
abundance: -
j_gene: TRBJ1-6
CDR3aa: CASSTDRTGTNSPLHF
CDR3nt: TGTGCCAGCAGCACCGATCGGACAGGGACTAATTCACCCCTCCACTTT

d_gene: -
v_gene: TRBV30
abundance: -
j_gene: TRBJ1-4
CDR3aa: CAWSPKWGPNEKLFF
CDR3nt: TGTGCCTGGAGTCCAAAGTGGGGCCCAAATGAAAAACTGTTTTTT

d_gene: TRBD1
v_gene: TRBV29-1
abundance: few
j_gene: TRBJ1-1
CDR3aa: CSILSGGRNTEAFF
CDR3nt: TGCAGCATTTTGTCAGGGGGCCGGAACACTGAAGCTTTCTTT

d_gene: TRBD2
v_gene: TRBV5-4
abundance: -
j_gene: TRBJ2-7
CDR3aa: CASSFLAGASSYEQYF
CDR3nt: TGTGCCAGCAGCTTCCTAGCGGGGGCTAGCTCCTACGAGCAGTACTTC

d_gene: -
v_gene: TRBV5-5
abundance: -
j_gene: TRBJ1-3
CDR3aa: CASSLAGASGNTIYF
CDR3nt: TGTGCCAGCAGCTTGGCGGGGGCCTCTGGAAACACCATATATTTT

d_gene: -
v_gene: TRBV19
abundance: -
j_gene: TRBJ1-5
CDR3aa: CASTPGASNQPQHF
CDR3nt: TGTGCCAGTACCCCCGGCGCTAGCAATCAGCCCCAGCATTTT

d_gene: TRBD1
v_gene: TRBV5-1
abundance: -
j_gene: TRBJ1-2
CDR3aa: CASSFASRGQNGYTF
CDR3nt: TGCGCCAGCAGCTTTGCCTCAAGGGGGCAGAATGGCTACACCTTC

d_gene: -
v_gene: TRBV5-1
abundance: -
j_gene: TRBJ2-7
CDR3aa: CASSLVGVDEQYF
CDR3nt: TGCGCCAGCAGTTTGGTGGGGGTGGACGAGCAGTACTTC

d_gene: -
v_gene: TRBV19
abundance: -
j_gene: TRBJ1-1
CDR3aa: CASSFLKTGNTEAFF
CDR3nt: TGTGCCAGTAGTTTCCTCAAAACAGGGAACACTGAAGCTTTCTTT

d_gene: -
v_gene: TRBV11-3
abundance: -
j_gene: TRBJ2-2
CDR3aa: CASSPGVGNGANTGELFF
CDR3nt: TGTGCCAGCAGCCCAGGGGTCGGGAACGGGGCGAACACCGGGGAGCTGTTTTTT

d_gene: TRBD2
v_gene: TRBV7-2
abundance: once
j_gene: TRBJ2-5
CDR3aa: CASSLRSTSGGAPIKTQYF
CDR3nt: TGTGCCAGCAGCTTACGGTCCACTAGCGGGGGGGCCCCGATTAAGACCCAGTACTTC

d_gene: TRBD2
v_gene: TRBV10-3
abundance: -
j_gene: TRBJ2-1
CDR3aa: CATRTSGARNDEQFF
CDR3nt: TGTGCCACCCGGACTAGCGGGGCCAGGAACGATGAGCAGTTCTTC

d_gene: TRBD1
v_gene: TRBV7-2
abundance: once
j_gene: TRBJ2-1
CDR3aa: CASSPGTGDEQFF
CDR3nt: TGTGCCAGCAGCCCAGGGACAGGGGATGAGCAGTTCTTC

d_gene: -
v_gene: TRBV11-3
abundance: -
j_gene: TRBJ2-7
CDR3aa: CASSLDPARENEQYF
CDR3nt: TGTGCCAGCAGCTTAGATCCGGCCAGGGAGAACGAGCAGTACTTC

d_gene: -
v_gene: TRBV29-1
abundance: -
j_gene: TRBJ1-2
CDR3aa: CSVAESYGYTF
CDR3nt: TGCAGCGTTGCCGAGTCCTATGGCTACACCTTC

d_gene: -
v_gene: TRBV9
abundance: -
j_gene: TRBJ2-1
CDR3aa: CASSVASGPYNEQFF
CDR3nt: TGTGCCAGCAGCGTAGCCAGCGGACCTTACAATGAGCAGTTCTTC

d_gene: -
v_gene: TRBV6-5
abundance: -
j_gene: TRBJ1-1
CDR3aa: CASLGRNTEAFF
CDR3nt: TGTGCCAGCCTCGGGAGGAACACTGAAGCTTTCTTT

d_gene: TRBD1
v_gene: TRBV5-1
abundance: -
j_gene: TRBJ2-7
CDR3aa: CASSQGEFGEQYF
CDR3nt: TGCGCCAGCAGTCAGGGGGAGTTTGGCGAGCAGTACTTC

d_gene: -
v_gene: TRBV7-9
abundance: -
j_gene: TRBJ1-2
CDR3aa: CASSLTGRRNYGYTF
CDR3nt: TGTGCCAGCAGCTTAACCGGCAGGCGCAACTATGGCTACACCTTC

d_gene: -
v_gene: TRBV6-1
abundance: -
j_gene: TRBJ2-3
CDR3aa: CASSDLTGRTDTQYF
CDR3nt: TGTGCCAGCAGTGATTTGACAGGTCGCACAGATACGCAGTATTTT

d_gene: -
v_gene: TRBV30
abundance: -
j_gene: TRBJ1-1
CDR3aa: CAWSVRRPGAHTEAFF
CDR3nt: TGTGCCTGGAGTGTACGAAGGCCGGGGGCCCACACTGAAGCCTTCTTT

d_gene: -
v_gene: TRBV6-1
abundance: -
j_gene: TRBJ1-2
CDR3aa: CASSGERISNYGYTF
CDR3nt: TGTGCCAGCAGTGGAGAGAGGATCTCTAACTATGGCTACACCTTC

d_gene: -
v_gene: TRBV5-6
abundance: once
j_gene: TRBJ2-7
CDR3aa: CASSHQGQAGEQYF
CDR3nt: TGTGCCAGCAGCCATCAGGGCCAGGCGGGCGAGCAGTACTTC

d_gene: TRBD1
v_gene: TRBV30
abundance: once
j_gene: TRBJ2-3
CDR3aa: CAWSATGGGTDTQYF
CDR3nt: TGTGCCTGGAGCGCGACAGGGGGGGGCACAGATACGCAGTATTTT

d_gene: -
v_gene: TRBV18
abundance: -
j_gene: TRBJ2-6
CDR3aa: CASSPLEGGTGANVLTF
CDR3nt: TGTGCCAGCTCACCACTCGAAGGGGGTACTGGGGCCAACGTCCTGACTTTC

d_gene: -
v_gene: TRBV7-2
abundance: -
j_gene: TRBJ1-2
CDR3aa: CASSYGPAGSYGYTF
CDR3nt: TGTGCCAGCAGCTACGGCCCGGCGGGGAGCTATGGCTACACCTTC

d_gene: -
v_gene: TRBV9
abundance: -
j_gene: TRBJ2-1
CDR3aa: CASSVQGSNNEQFF
CDR3nt: TGTGCCAGCAGCGTACAGGGGAGCAACAATGAGCAGTTCTTC

d_gene: TRBD1
v_gene: TRBV6-5
abundance: -
j_gene: TRBJ1-6
CDR3aa: CASSYDRTGGNSPLHF
CDR3nt: TGTGCCAGCAGTTACGACCGGACAGGTGGTAATTCACCCCTCCACTTT

d_gene: TRBD1
v_gene: TRBV2
abundance: -
j_gene: TRBJ1-6
CDR3aa: CASSGGTVNSPLHF
CDR3nt: TGTGCCAGCAGCGGAGGGACAGTTAATTCACCCCTCCACTTT

d_gene: TRBD2
v_gene: TRBV6-1
abundance: -
j_gene: TRBJ2-3
CDR3aa: CASSALAGGSTDTQYF
CDR3nt: TGTGCCAGCAGTGCCTTAGCGGGGGGGAGCACAGATACGCAGTATTTT

d_gene: TRBD1
v_gene: TRBV7-9
abundance: -
j_gene: TRBJ2-2
CDR3aa: CASHTGQGRTGELFF
CDR3nt: TGTGCCAGCCATACGGGACAGGGTCGTACCGGGGAGCTGTTTTTT